This entry lists 5 T cell receptor beta chains sequenced from one sample in a study of T cell responses to AZD1222 COVID-19 vaccine. TCRdb keeps only in-frame clones here, not all; method: immunoSEQ multiplex PCR. The sample holds approximately 91,000 clones; roughly 90% are singletons and the top ten take around 30%. The input for sequencing was peripheral blood, taken 28 days after the second AZD1222 dose. These receptors all come from an adult who received the AZD1222 COVID-19 vaccine.

This clone was seen a handful of times. The chain combines TRBV5-1 with TRBJ1-2, with 9 bases identical to TRBD1. CDR1 is SGHRS and CDR2 is YFSETQ in the germline V gene. The CDR3 covers 13 residues. V lost 3 bases to trimming and J lost 8 bases; unmatched junction nucleotides: 5. CDR3 amino acids: CASSSPTGGGYTF. The CDR3 nucleotides are TGCGCCAGCAGCTCACCGACAGGGGGAGGCTACACCTTC.

The chain is built from TRBV2 and TRBJ2-3, with D unresolved. The V and J ends lost 6 bases and 4 bases respectively, with 8 bases between them. The CDR3 is made up of 12 amino acids. Germline CDR1 is SNHLY and CDR2 is FYNNEI. The CDR3 reads CASRAPADTQYF. DNA for the CDR3: TGTGCCAGCAGGGCGCCCGCAGATACGCAGTATTTT.

CDR3: CASSLSQTSGILNEQFF. The CDR3 nucleotides read TGTGCCAGCAGTTTATCTCAGACTAGCGGGATATTGAATGAGCAGTTCTTC. This chain uses TRBV28 with TRBJ2-1; 11 bases are a match to TRBD2. The germline CDR1 and CDR2 sequences are MDHEN and SYDVKM. The V gene end was trimmed by 1 base and the J gene end by 7 bases; junction bases not matched to a gene: 9. CDR3 length equals 17 residues.

The V and J genes are TRBV2 and TRBJ2-3, with D perhaps being TRBD1 or TRBD2 (5 bases each). The CDR3 is 15 amino acids. Germline CDR1 and CDR2: SNHLY and FYNNEI. V was cut by 7 bases and J by 4 bases, with 18 bases left in between. CDR3 nucleotides: TGTGCCAGCACTTCCGGGACCCTGTATTCAGATACGCAGTATTTT. It codes for CASTSGTLYSDTQYF.

The chain uses TRBV4-3 and TRBJ2-1; TRBD1 matches 9 bases. The V gene end was trimmed by 4 bases and the J gene end by 4 bases; junction bases not matched to a gene: 20. CDR1 is LGHNA and CDR2 is YSLEER in the germline V gene. The CDR3 spans 20 residues. CDR3 region: CASSLRGETGGLLGYNEQFF. The DNA of the CDR3 is TGCGCCAGCAGCCTCAGGGGGGAGACAGGGGGACTATTGGGATACAATGAGCAGTTCTTC.